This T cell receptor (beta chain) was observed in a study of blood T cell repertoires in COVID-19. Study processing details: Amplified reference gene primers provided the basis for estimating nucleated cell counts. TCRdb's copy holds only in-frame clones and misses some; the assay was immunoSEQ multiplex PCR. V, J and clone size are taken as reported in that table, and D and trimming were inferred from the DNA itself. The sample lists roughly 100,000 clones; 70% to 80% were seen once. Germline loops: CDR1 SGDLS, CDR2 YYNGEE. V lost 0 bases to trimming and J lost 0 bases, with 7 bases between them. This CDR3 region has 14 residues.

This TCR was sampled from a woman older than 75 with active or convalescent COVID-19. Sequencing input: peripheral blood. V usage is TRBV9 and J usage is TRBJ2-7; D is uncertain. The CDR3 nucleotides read TGTGCCAGCAGCGTAGCGGTCCTCTCCTACGAGCAGTACTTC. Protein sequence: CASSVAVLSYEQYF.